The clone carrying this TCR beta chain was picked up a small number of times. The study recruited exposed participants who had met a COVID-19 case within 2 weeks before entry. Per the germline V gene, CDR1 is LGHNA and CDR2 is YSLEER. J was trimmed by 7 bases and V by 6 bases; bases with no gene match: 16. The CDR3 is 17 amino acids. This entry comes from a study of blood T cell repertoires in COVID-19. On the study more broadly: PBMCs, B-cell-depleted T cells, or T cells were the source of the cDNA or gDNA that made up the material.

Original analysis: Amplification of reference gene primers was used by the study to estimate nucleated cell counts. Here immunoSEQ multiplex PCR was the method, and the copy in TCRdb shows in-frame clones only, minus some. V and J calls and clone size are copied from that table; D and trimming were computed from the DNA. The sample holds around 270,000 clones, around nine tenths seen once. Sample: PBMCs or T cells enriched from blood (not recorded which). The receptor comes from a woman in her forties who had been exposed to COVID-19. The chain employs TRBV4-3 and TRBJ1-2; TRBD1 aligns across 11 bases. The CDR3, as DNA: TGCGCCAGCAGTGACCCTGGACAGGGGGCGCGAGTTGGTGGCTACACCTTC. Translation gives CASSDPGQGARVGGYTF.